These 8 T cell receptor beta chains were all obtained from the same sample, sequenced in a study of blood T cells in healthy people across ages. A second PCR, run for about 7 to 11 cycles, used a sample-barcoded 5' primer plus a J-beta primer mix. From the 5' RACE reads, TCRdb called clonotypes with MiXCR, one entry per CDR3 protein. The sample lists over 950,000 distinct CDR3 sequences; roughly two fifths were seen once. The sequenced sample was blood. The receptors shown here come from a man between 18 and 29 years old in good health.

This clonotype showed up just once. This sequence joins TRBV7-9 and TRBJ2-1, with TRBD2 matching 9 bases. J lost 7 bases, V lost 3 bases, and 7 bases had no gene match. In germline, CDR1 is SEHNR, CDR2 FQNEAQ (reference sequence). The CDR3 extends over 15 amino acids. The CDR3 is CASSLLSSGNNEQFF. CDR3 DNA: TGTGCCAGCAGCTTGCTGTCTAGCGGGAATAATGAGCAGTTCTTC.

The gene calls are TRBV7-2 and TRBJ2-3, with TRBD1 matching 7 bases. CDR3 size: 14 residues. V trimming: 8 bases; J trimming: 5 bases; junction bases outside the gene matches: 10. The germline V gene encodes CDR1 SGHTA and CDR2 FQGNSA. The CDR3 bases are TGTGCCAGCTCACAGGGGCTGTCAAGAGATACGCAGTATTTT. Translating gives CASSQGLSRDTQYF.

This clonotype was recorded once. This chain joins TRBV7-2 and TRBJ1-1; D remains ambiguous. The CDR3 is 15 residues long. In germline, CDR1 is SGHTA, CDR2 FQGNSA. The V end lost 1 base, the J end lost 0 bases, and 9 bases lay between the germline ends. As DNA, the CDR3 is TGTGCCAGCAGCTTAGGGGAGACCATGAACACTGAAGCTTTCTTT. It translates to CASSLGETMNTEAFF.

With respect to this clonotype: At one of its ends the junction is not consistent with the germline gene, which may arise from a read error. V usage is TRBV12-3 or TRBV12-4 and J usage is TRBJ2-5; D unresolved. This CDR3 has 11 residues. The CDR3 loop is CTSSLRETQYF. The CDR3 DNA sequence: TGTACCAGCAGTTTACGTGAGACCCAGTACTTC.

V gene TRBV12-3 or TRBV12-4 combines with J gene TRBJ1-2, with TRBD1 as a possible D gene (6 bases). The CDR3 extends over 12 amino acids. Trimming removed 6 bases at V and 8 bases at J, with 13 bases between. This CDR3 reads CASRGQFGGYTF. Written as DNA, the CDR3 is TGTGCCAGCAGAGGACAGTTTGGGGGCTACACCTTC.

This chain links TRBV20-1 with TRBJ2-7; 11 bases line up with TRBD2. Germline values: CDR1 DFQATT, CDR2 SNEGSKA (reference sequence). This CDR3 has 14 residues. Trimming took 3 bases from V and 4 from J; bases not matched to a gene: 5. The CDR3 here is CSASPGLAEYEQYF. The CDR3 DNA reads as TGCAGTGCTAGCCCGGGACTAGCGGAGTACGAGCAGTACTTC.

This clonotype was seen more than once but under ten times. The V gene is TRBV29-1, the J gene TRBJ2-6; the match to TRBD1 covers 8 bases. The CDR3 is 15 residues long. V shed 7 bases and J 0 bases; nucleotides not matched to a gene: 5. CDR1 is SQVTM, CDR2 ANQGSEA, per germline. Here the CDR3 reads CSAGQGLSGANVLTF. CDR3 in DNA: TGCAGCGCCGGACAGGGACTCTCTGGGGCCAACGTCCTGACTTTC. Variable domain in full (rest from reference TRBV29-1 and TRBJ2-6): SAVISQKPSRDICQRGTSLTIQCQVDSQVTMMFWYRQQPGQSLTLIATANQGSEATYESGFVIDKFPISRPNLTFSTLTVSNMSPEDSSIYLCSAGQGLSGANVLTFGAGSRLTVL.

The chain joins TRBV27 to TRBJ2-3; D unresolved. The CDR3 sequence is 15 residues long. Germline CDR1 is MNHEY and CDR2 is SMNVEV (reference sequence). V lost 0 bases to trimming and J lost 6 bases, with 13 bases between them. In DNA form, the CDR3 reads TGTGCCAGCAGTTTATCTATGGGTAGGCAGGATACGCAGTATTTT. Translation: CASSLSMGRQDTQYF.